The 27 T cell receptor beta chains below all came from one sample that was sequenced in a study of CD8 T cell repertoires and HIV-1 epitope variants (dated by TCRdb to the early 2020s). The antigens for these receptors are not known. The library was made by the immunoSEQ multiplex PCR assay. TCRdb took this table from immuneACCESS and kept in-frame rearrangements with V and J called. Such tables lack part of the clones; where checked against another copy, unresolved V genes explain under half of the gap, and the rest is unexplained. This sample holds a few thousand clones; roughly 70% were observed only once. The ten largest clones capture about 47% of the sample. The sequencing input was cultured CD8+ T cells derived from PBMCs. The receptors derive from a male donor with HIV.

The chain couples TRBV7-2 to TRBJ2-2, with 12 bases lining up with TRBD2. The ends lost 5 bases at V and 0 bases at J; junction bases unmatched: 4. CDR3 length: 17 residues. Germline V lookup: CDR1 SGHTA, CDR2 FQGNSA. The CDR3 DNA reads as TGTGCCAGCAGCCGCGGACTAGCGGGATCGAACACCGGGGAGCTGTTTTTT. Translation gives CASSRGLAGSNTGELFF.

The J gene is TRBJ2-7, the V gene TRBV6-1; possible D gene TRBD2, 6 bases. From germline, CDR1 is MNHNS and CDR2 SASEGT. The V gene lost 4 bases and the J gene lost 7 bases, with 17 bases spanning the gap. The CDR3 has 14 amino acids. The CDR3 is CASSGGGGYPEQYF. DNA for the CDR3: TGTGCCAGCAGTGGCGGTGGAGGGTATCCGGAGCAGTACTTC.

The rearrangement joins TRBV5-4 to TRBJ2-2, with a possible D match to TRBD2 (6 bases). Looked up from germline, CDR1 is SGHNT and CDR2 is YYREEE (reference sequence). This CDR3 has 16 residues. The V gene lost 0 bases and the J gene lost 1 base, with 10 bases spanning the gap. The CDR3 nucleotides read TGTGCCAGCAGCTTGGGTGTAGCGGAGAACACCGGGGAGCTGTTTTTT. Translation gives CASSLGVAENTGELFF.

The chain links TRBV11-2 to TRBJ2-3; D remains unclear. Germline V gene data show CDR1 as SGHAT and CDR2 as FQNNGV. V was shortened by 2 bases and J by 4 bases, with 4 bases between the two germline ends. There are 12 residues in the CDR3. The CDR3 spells CASSLPADTQYF. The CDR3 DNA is TGTGCCAGCAGCTTACCAGCAGATACGCAGTATTTT.

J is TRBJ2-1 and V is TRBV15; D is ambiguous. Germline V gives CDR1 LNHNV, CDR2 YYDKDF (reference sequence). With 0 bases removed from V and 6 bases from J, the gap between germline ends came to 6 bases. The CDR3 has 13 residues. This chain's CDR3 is CATSREESNEQFF. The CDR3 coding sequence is TGTGCCACCAGCAGAGAGGAGTCCAATGAGCAGTTCTTC.

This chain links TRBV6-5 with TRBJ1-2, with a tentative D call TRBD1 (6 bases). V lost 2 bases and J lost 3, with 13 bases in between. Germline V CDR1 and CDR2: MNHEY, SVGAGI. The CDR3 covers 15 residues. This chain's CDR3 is CASSYTDSQYYGYTF. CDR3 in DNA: TGTGCCAGCAGTTACACGGACAGTCAATACTATGGCTACACCTTC.

The CDR3 sequence is CASSLGGLLNEQFF. In DNA form, the CDR3 reads TGTGCCAGCAGCTTGGGGGGACTTCTGAATGAGCAGTTCTTC. The chain carries TRBV5-4 and TRBJ2-1; D is possibly TRBD2 (6 bases). The CDR3 totals 14 residues. V lost 0 bases and J 7 bases, leaving 11 bases between the germline ends. The V gene's germline CDR1 is SGHNT and CDR2 YYREEE (reference sequence).

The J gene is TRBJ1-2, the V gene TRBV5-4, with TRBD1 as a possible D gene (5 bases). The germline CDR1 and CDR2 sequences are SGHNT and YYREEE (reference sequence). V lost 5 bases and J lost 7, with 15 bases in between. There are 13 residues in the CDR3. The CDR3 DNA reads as TGTGCCAGCAGTCTGGGGGTACAGCTTGGCTACACCTTC. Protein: CASSLGVQLGYTF.

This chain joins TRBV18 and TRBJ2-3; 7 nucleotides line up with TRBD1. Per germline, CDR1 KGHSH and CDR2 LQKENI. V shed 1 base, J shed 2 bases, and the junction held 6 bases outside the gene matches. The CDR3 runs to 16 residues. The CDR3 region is CASSPLGGSTTDTQYF. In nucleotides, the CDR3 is TGTGCCAGCTCACCACTAGGGGGCAGTACCACAGATACGCAGTATTTT.

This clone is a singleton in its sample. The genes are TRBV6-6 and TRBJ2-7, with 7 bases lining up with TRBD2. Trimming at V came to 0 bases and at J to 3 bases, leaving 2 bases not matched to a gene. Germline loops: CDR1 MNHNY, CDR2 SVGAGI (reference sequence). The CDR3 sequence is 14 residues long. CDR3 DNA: TGTGCCAGCAGTTACTCAGGGGAGGGCTACGAGCAGTACTTC. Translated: CASSYSGEGYEQYF.

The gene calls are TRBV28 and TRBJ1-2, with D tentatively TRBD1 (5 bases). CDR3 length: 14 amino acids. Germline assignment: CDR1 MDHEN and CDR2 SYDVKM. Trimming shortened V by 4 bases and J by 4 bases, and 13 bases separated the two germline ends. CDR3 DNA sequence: TGTGCCAGCAGTTGGGCCCTCGGGGGCTATGGCTACACCTTC. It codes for CASSWALGGYGYTF.

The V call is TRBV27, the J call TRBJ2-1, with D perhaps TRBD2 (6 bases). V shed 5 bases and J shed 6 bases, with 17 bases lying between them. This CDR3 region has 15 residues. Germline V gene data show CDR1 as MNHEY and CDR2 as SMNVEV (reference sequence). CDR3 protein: CASSDASAGSNEQFF. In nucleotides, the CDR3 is TGTGCCAGCAGTGATGCTAGCGCTGGATCCAATGAGCAGTTCTTC.

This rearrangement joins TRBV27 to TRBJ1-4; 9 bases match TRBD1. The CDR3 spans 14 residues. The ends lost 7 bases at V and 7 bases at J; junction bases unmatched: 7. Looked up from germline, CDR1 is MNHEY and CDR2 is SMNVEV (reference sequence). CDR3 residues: CASTDGTGSEKLFF. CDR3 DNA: TGTGCCAGCACCGATGGGACAGGGTCTGAAAAACTGTTTTTT. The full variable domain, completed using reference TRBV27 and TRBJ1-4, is EAQVTQNPRYLITVTGKKLTVTCSQNMNHEYMSWYRQDPGLGLRQIYYSMNVEVTDKGDVPEGYKVSRKEKRNFPLILESPSPNQTSLYFCASTDGTGSEKLFFGSGTQLSVL.

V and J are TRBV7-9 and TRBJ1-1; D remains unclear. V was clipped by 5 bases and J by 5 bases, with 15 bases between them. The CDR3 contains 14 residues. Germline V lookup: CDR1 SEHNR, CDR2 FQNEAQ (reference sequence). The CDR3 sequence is CASSHTSGQTEAFF. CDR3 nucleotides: TGTGCCAGCAGCCACACCTCGGGCCAGACTGAAGCTTTCTTT.

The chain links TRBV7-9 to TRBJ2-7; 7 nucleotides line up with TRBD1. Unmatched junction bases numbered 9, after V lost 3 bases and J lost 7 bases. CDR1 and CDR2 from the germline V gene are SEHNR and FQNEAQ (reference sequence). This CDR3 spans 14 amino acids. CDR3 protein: CASSLGQYLREQYF. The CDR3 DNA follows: TGTGCCAGCAGCTTGGGACAGTACCTTCGTGAGCAGTACTTC.

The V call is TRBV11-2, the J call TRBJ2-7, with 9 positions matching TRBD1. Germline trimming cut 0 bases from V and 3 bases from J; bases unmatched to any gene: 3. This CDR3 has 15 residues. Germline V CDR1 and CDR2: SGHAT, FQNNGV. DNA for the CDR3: TGTGCCAGCAGCTTAGAACAGGGGGCCCTCTACGAGCAGTACTTC. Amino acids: CASSLEQGALYEQYF.

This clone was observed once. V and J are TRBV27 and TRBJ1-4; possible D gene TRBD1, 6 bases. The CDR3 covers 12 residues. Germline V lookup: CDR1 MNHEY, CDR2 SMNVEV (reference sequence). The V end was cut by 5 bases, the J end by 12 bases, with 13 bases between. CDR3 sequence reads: CASSHGGRELFF. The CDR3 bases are TGTGCCAGCAGTCACGGGGGCCGGGAACTGTTTTTT.

The CDR3: CASSSGTGELFF. CDR3 DNA sequence: TGTGCCAGCAGCTCGGGCACCGGGGAGCTGTTTTTT. This chain joins TRBV11-3 and TRBJ2-2; D gene unclear. V was clipped by 4 bases and J by 4 bases, with 4 bases between them. The CDR3 sequence is 12 residues long. The germline V gene encodes CDR1 SGHNT and CDR2 YENEEA.

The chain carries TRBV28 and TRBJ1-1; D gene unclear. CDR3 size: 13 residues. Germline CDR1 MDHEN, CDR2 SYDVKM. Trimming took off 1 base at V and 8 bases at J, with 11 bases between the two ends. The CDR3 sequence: CASSLFPDAEAFF. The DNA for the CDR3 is TGTGCCAGCAGTTTATTTCCGGACGCAGAAGCTTTCTTT.

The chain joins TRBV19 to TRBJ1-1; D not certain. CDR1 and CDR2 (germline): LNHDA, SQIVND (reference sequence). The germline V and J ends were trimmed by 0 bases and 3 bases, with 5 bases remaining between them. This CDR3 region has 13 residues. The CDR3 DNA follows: TGTGCCAGTAGTATAGATCTAGACACTGAAGCTTTCTTT. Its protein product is CASSIDLDTEAFF.

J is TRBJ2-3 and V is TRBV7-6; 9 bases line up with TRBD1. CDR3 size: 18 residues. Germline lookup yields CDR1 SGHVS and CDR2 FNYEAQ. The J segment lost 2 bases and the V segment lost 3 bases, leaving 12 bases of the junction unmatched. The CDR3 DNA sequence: TGTGCCAGCAGCTTCTCGAGAGGGACAGGGACCCTCACAGATACGCAGTATTTT. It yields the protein CASSFSRGTGTLTDTQYF.

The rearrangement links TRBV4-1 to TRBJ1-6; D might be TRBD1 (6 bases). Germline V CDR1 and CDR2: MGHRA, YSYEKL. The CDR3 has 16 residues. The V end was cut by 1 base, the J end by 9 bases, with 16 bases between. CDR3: CASSQVITDSFSPLHF. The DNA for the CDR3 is TGCGCCAGCAGCCAAGTAATTACGGACAGCTTTTCACCCCTCCACTTT.

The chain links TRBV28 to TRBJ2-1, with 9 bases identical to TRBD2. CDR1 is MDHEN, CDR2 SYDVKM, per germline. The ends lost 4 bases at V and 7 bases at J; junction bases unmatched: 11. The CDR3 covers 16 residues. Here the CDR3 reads CASSSGAGGTWNEQFF. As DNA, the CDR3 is TGTGCCAGCAGTTCAGGAGCGGGAGGTACTTGGAATGAGCAGTTCTTC.

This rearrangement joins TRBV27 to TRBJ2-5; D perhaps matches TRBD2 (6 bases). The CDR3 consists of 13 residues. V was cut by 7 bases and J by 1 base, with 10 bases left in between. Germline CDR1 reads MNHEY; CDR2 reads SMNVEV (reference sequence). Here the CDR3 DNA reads TGTGCCAGCAAGGGAGGCCTCCAAGAGACCCAGTACTTC. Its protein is CASKGGLQETQYF.

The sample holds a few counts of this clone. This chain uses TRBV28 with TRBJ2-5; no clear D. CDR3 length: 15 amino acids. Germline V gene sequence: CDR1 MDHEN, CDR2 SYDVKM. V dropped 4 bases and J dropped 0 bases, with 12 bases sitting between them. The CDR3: CASSSVDRDQETQYF. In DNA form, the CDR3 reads TGTGCCAGCAGTTCCGTCGACCGAGACCAAGAGACCCAGTACTTC.

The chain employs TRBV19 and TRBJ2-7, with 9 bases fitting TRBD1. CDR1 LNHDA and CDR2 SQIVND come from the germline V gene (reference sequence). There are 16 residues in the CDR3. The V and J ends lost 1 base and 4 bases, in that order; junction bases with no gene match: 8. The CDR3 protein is CASSIGPGQGPYEQYF. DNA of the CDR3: TGTGCCAGTAGTATAGGACCGGGACAGGGACCGTACGAGCAGTACTTC.

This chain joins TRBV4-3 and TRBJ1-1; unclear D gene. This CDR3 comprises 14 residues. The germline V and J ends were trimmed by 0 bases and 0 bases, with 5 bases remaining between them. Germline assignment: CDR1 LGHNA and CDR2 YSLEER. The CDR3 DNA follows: TGCGCCAGCAGCCAAGAACCCATGAACACTGAAGCTTTCTTT. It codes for CASSQEPMNTEAFF.